This TCR beta chain came from a study of blood T cell repertoires in COVID-19. About the research overall: The United States, Italy and Spain were the sources of the acute and convalescent COVID-19 samples.

The CDR3 runs 16 residues. V shed 3 bases and J 4 bases; nucleotides not matched to a gene: 9. Germline CDR1 is SGDLS and CDR2 is YYNGEE. The method was immunoSEQ multiplex PCR; TCRdb's version includes in-frame clones alone and lacks a portion of them. The data hold about 260,000 clones, with about 88% observed a single time. The sequenced sample was PBMCs or T cells enriched from blood (not recorded which). This chain connects TRBV9 to TRBJ2-1, with 8 bases aligning to TRBD1. The source of this sequence is a young man with acute COVID-19. The CDR3 bases are TGTGCCAGCAGCGCGACGACAGGGGCGACGTACAATGAGCAGTTCTTC. Amino acids: CASSATTGATYNEQFF.